The clone carrying this T cell receptor beta chain was found many times. Its cognate antigen is unknown. Via MiXCR, TCRdb re-called the reads, giving one row per CDR3 protein. In the table there are more than 400,000 distinct CDR3 sequences, around 27% of which are singletons. This record belongs to a study of T cell repertoires in cytomegalovirus infection. Study-level background: Matching HLA type, along with CMV infection, was indicated by public TCR beta signatures.

Study results and caveats: Ex vivo, HLA-C-restricted CMV-specific TCR beta clonotypes prevailed over the rest of the response.

CDR1 is SGHTA and CDR2 is FQGTGA in the germline V gene. Trimming stripped 5 bases from V and 5 bases from J, with 11 bases between. The CDR3 is 13 amino acids. This chain connects TRBV7-3 to TRBJ2-3; D is unclear. The TCR was taken from a human donor in good health (CMV status not recorded). Some clones in this sample may be carry-over from other donors' samples. The source material was PBMCs. The CDR3 region has the DNA TGTGCCAGCAGCACCACCCTCCGAGATACGCAGTATTTT. Translated, it gives CASSTTLRDTQYF.